Below, one TCR beta chain is given with its context. TCRdb keeps only in-frame clones here, not all; method: immunoSEQ multiplex PCR. This sample has more than 850,000 clones, with approximately 78% found just once. The sample is drawn from a study of shared clonotypes between healthy human individuals. In germline, CDR1 is SEHNR, CDR2 FQNEAQ (reference sequence). The CDR3 extends over 13 amino acids. Trimming stripped 4 bases from V and 5 bases from J, with 9 bases between. Sequencing input: memory CD4+ T cells from PBMCs. Subset reported: CD45RA-negative fraction. This receptor was obtained from a man between 18 and 29 years old in good health. Some clones in this sample may be carry-over from other donors' samples. J is TRBJ2-1 and V is TRBV7-9, with a possible D match to TRBD2 (6 bases). The CDR3 region has the DNA TGTGCCAGCAGCTCCTGGAGGGACAATGAGCAGTTCTTC. Translating gives CASSSWRDNEQFF.